The next 3 T cell receptor beta chains were all read from a single sample in a study of T cell responses to AZD1222 COVID-19 vaccine. Only in-frame clones appear in the TCRdb table, and some are missing; sequencing was by immunoSEQ multiplex PCR. The data show around 99,000 clones, about 90% seen once. The sample in question was peripheral blood, obtained on day 0 of AZD1222 vaccination. Source of these receptors: an adult in good health.

The chain joins TRBV7-8 to TRBJ1-1, with D perhaps matching TRBD1 (6 bases). Germline-derived CDR1 and CDR2 are SGHVS and FQNEAQ. V was shortened by 5 bases and J by 5 bases, with 15 bases between the two germline ends. This CDR3 spans 14 amino acids. The CDR3 DNA reads as TGTGCCAGCAGCCTAGACAGGAGGCGAACTGAAGCTTTCTTT. The encoded protein is CASSLDRRRTEAFF.

This clone showed up just a few times. This chain joins TRBV10-2 and TRBJ1-2, with 7 bases that match TRBD1. The CDR3 is 13 residues long. The J segment lost 7 bases and the V segment lost 5 bases, leaving 7 bases of the junction unmatched. CDR1 is WSHSY, CDR2 SAAADI, per germline. This CDR3 is CASSPTGPSGYTF. The CDR3 region has the DNA TGCGCCAGCAGTCCGACAGGGCCCAGTGGCTACACCTTC.

The chain employs TRBV10-3 and TRBJ2-7; D unresolved. There are 12 residues in the CDR3. The germline gives CDR1 ENHRY, CDR2 SYGVKD. The V gene lost 9 bases and the J gene lost 0 bases, with 9 bases spanning the gap. The DNA for the CDR3 is TGTGCCATAGGACCAAGCTCCTACGAGCAGTACTTC. Protein: CAIGPSSYEQYF.